The 15 T cell receptor beta chains below were found in one sample sequenced in a study of PD-1 blockade in classical Hodgkin lymphoma. Every patient was affected by relapse after autologous stem cell transplantation, while exposure to brentuximab vedotin was not uniform. Sequencing was performed with immunoSEQ multiplex PCR; in TCRdb, only in-frame clones are kept and a portion is missing. The table shows 40,000 to 50,000 clones, with over 70% occurring only once. The material sequenced was peripheral blood mononuclear cells (PBMCs), taken at baseline. The receptors stem from a human donor with classical Hodgkin lymphoma.

The CDR3 loop is CASTLTGYEQYF. Here the CDR3 DNA reads TGTGCCAGCACCCTGACAGGCTACGAGCAGTACTTC. The chain employs TRBV28 and TRBJ2-7, with D perhaps TRBD1 (6 bases). Per the germline V gene, CDR1 is MDHEN and CDR2 is SYDVKM. The CDR3 sequence is 12 residues long. With 7 bases removed from V and 3 bases from J, the gap between germline ends came to 10 bases.

The genes are TRBV30 and TRBJ2-1; TRBD2 aligns across 9 bases. The CDR3 is 15 amino acids. Trimming cost V 2 bases and J 2 bases; bases outside gene matches: 4. Per the germline V gene, CDR1 is GTSNPN and CDR2 is SVGIG (reference sequence). The CDR3: CAWSLTSGPYNEQFF. CDR3 DNA sequence: TGTGCCTGGAGTTTGACTAGCGGACCCTACAATGAGCAGTTCTTC.

The J gene is TRBJ1-2, the V gene TRBV27; D gene uncertain. This CDR3 has 13 residues. The V end was cut by 3 bases, the J end by 4 bases, with 9 bases between. Germline V gene lookup returns CDR1 MNHEY and CDR2 SMNVEV (reference sequence). Here the CDR3 reads CASSFRRTYGYTF. The CDR3 bases are TGTGCCAGCAGTTTTCGGCGGACCTATGGCTACACCTTC.

The CDR3 is CASSDPELAGENTGELFF. DNA for the CDR3: TGTGCCAGCAGTGACCCCGAGCTAGCGGGAGAGAACACCGGGGAGCTGTTTTTT. This chain links TRBV2 with TRBJ2-2; 10 positions agree with TRBD2. CDR1 SNHLY and CDR2 FYNNEI come from the germline V gene. There are 18 residues in the CDR3. The trim removed 3 bases at V and 1 base at J, leaving 8 bases unmatched.

The chain is built from TRBV15 and TRBJ2-7; no clear D gene. Trimming shortened V by 0 bases and J by 2 bases, and 8 bases separated the two germline ends. This CDR3 region has 14 residues. CDR1 is LNHNV, CDR2 YYDKDF, per germline (reference sequence). The CDR3 loop is CATSRDSGTYEQYF. Here the CDR3 DNA reads TGTGCCACCAGCAGAGACAGTGGTACCTACGAGCAGTACTTC.

J is TRBJ1-3 and V is TRBV7-9; D possibly corresponds to TRBD1 (5 bases). The germline V gene has CDR1 SEHNR and CDR2 FQNEAQ (reference sequence). With 6 bases removed from V and 0 bases from J, the gap between germline ends came to 6 bases. CDR3 length equals 13 residues. CDR3 nucleotide sequence: TGTGCCAGCAGAGACAGCTCTGGAAACACCATATATTTT. This encodes CASRDSSGNTIYF. Drawing the rest from reference TRBV7-9 and TRBJ1-3, the complete variable domain is DTGVSQNPRHKITKRGQNVTFRCDPISEHNRLYWYRQTLGQGPEFLTYFQNEAQLEKSRLLSDRFSAERPKGSFSTLEIQRTEQGDSAMYLCASRDSSGNTIYFGEGSWLTVV.

The DNA for the CDR3 is TGTGCCTGGAGTGGGTCTTTCCCGGTCGGCACTGAAGCTTTCTTT. Translating gives CAWSGSFPVGTEAFF. V is TRBV30 and J is TRBJ1-1, with D hard to call. Germline-derived CDR1 and CDR2 are GTSNPN and SVGIG (reference sequence). CDR3 size: 15 residues. The germline V and J ends were trimmed by 1 base and 4 bases, with 16 bases remaining between them.

The rearrangement links TRBV6-5 to TRBJ2-2; D gene unclear. The V gene's germline CDR1 is MNHEY and CDR2 SVGAGI. The CDR3 has 14 amino acids. V lost 0 bases and J 3 bases, leaving 5 bases between the germline ends. The CDR3 reads CASSYSQYTGELFF. In nucleotides, the CDR3 is TGTGCCAGCAGTTACTCGCAGTACACCGGGGAGCTGTTTTTT.

This clone was seen once. The rearrangement links TRBV7-9 to TRBJ2-1, with 8 bases identical to TRBD2. CDR3 length: 16 amino acids. The ends lost 8 bases at V and 5 bases at J; junction bases unmatched: 14. Germline V gives CDR1 SEHNR, CDR2 FQNEAQ (reference sequence). Here the CDR3 reads CASRTEREFSHNEQFF. The CDR3 DNA sequence: TGTGCCAGCCGGACCGAGCGGGAGTTTTCACACAATGAGCAGTTCTTC.

The rearrangement uses TRBV11-2 and TRBJ1-2, with 7 nucleotides matching TRBD1. CDR3 length: 13 amino acids. Per germline, CDR1 SGHAT and CDR2 FQNNGV. V shed 2 bases and J 7 bases; nucleotides not matched to a gene: 4. CDR3 nucleotide sequence: TGTGCCAGCAGCTTAAAGGGGGCAAGTGGCTACACCTTC. Translating gives CASSLKGASGYTF.

The gene calls are TRBV19 and TRBJ1-4; possibly TRBD1 for D (5 bases). Deletions cut 9 bases from V and 7 bases from J, with 15 bases between. Germline loops: CDR1 LNHDA, CDR2 SQIVND (reference sequence). The CDR3 contains 13 residues. CDR3: CASRQTLAEKLFF. The DNA for the CDR3 is TGTGCCAGCAGACAGACCTTAGCTGAAAAACTGTTTTTT.

The chain joins TRBV27 to TRBJ2-7; 9 bases match TRBD1. With 6 bases clipped from V and 3 bases from J, the junction kept 12 bases outside the gene matches. The CDR3 sequence is 16 residues long. Germline V gene data show CDR1 as MNHEY and CDR2 as SMNVEV (reference sequence). In DNA form, the CDR3 reads TGTGCCAGCAGCCACCCCCGAGGGACAGGGTACTACGAGCAGTACTTC. Encoded protein: CASSHPRGTGYYEQYF.

This chain uses TRBV2 with TRBJ1-1; D gene uncertain. With 5 bases removed from V and 0 bases from J, the gap between germline ends came to 16 bases. In germline, CDR1 is SNHLY, CDR2 FYNNEI. The length of the CDR3 is 16 residues. The CDR3 is CASSFGHHSLNTEAFF. CDR3 bases: TGTGCCAGCAGTTTTGGCCATCACTCTTTGAACACTGAAGCTTTCTTT.

As for this clone: The same CDR3 can be traced to other DNA sequences in this sample. This chain links TRBV9 with TRBJ1-3; no definite D call. V was clipped by 0 bases and J by 0 bases, with 4 bases between them. In germline, CDR1 is SGDLS, CDR2 YYNGEE. This CDR3 comprises 14 residues. CDR3: CASSVGSSGNTIYF. As DNA, the CDR3 is TGTGCCAGCAGCGTAGGGAGCTCTGGAAACACCATATATTTT.

V is TRBV7-3 and J is TRBJ2-7; 10 nucleotides agree with TRBD2. The V gene's germline CDR1 is SGHTA and CDR2 FQGTGA. This CDR3 region has 14 residues. J gave up 6 bases and V 3 bases, and 5 bases lay outside the gene matches. The CDR3 coding sequence is TGTGCCAGCAGCTTTGGGACTAGCGACGGCGAGCAGTACTTC. Amino acid sequence: CASSFGTSDGEQYF.